This TCR beta chain was captured by sequencing in a study of blood T cells in healthy people across ages. For the second PCR, which ran for roughly 6 to 12 cycles, a sample-barcoded 5' primer and a J-beta primer mix were used. TCRdb reanalysed the 5' RACE reads using MiXCR and keeps one entry per CDR3 protein. The table has 270,000 or so distinct CDR3 sequences, 25% to 30% seen once. Germline-derived CDR1 and CDR2 are DFQATT and SNEGSKA (reference sequence). The CDR3 is 16 residues long. V shed 1 base and J shed 4 bases, with 19 bases lying between them. Only a few counts were recorded for this clonotype.

The receptor comes from a woman between 65 and 79 years old in good health. Sequencing used blood. V is TRBV20-1 and J is TRBJ1-2; tentatively, D is TRBD1 (5 bases). As DNA, the CDR3 is TGCAGTGCTAGAGTTGGGGGAAAAAATGAGGCCTATGGCTACACCTTC. It specifies CSARVGGKNEAYGYTF.